Below, 23 T cell receptor beta chains from the same sample are listed, as sequenced in a study of T cell responses to AZD1222 COVID-19 vaccine (dated by TCRdb to about 2021). Receptors were amplified or captured by the immunoSEQ multiplex PCR assay. In TCRdb, the immuneACCESS table is reduced to in-frame sequences with V and J assigned. These tables do not hold every clone; where another copy was compared, an unresolved V gene accounts for under half, and the others remain unexplained. This sample has under 80,000 clones in its table, and about 85% of those were observed once. The top ten clones comprise under 1.5% of the sample. The sample's time point label, decoded: about 28 days (+/-7) after the second vaccine dose. Sequencing was performed on peripheral blood, taken 28 days after the second AZD1222 dose. Receptors were obtained from an adult who received the AZD1222 COVID-19 vaccine.

This chain joins TRBV16 and TRBJ1-2; tentative D call: TRBD1 (6 bases). The CDR3 covers 15 residues. V was cut by 0 bases and J by 2 bases, with 10 bases left in between. CDR1 KGHSY and CDR2 FQNENV come from the germline V gene. CDR3 region: CASSQSQGPNYGYTF. The CDR3 coding sequence is TGTGCCAGCAGCCAATCGCAGGGGCCGAACTATGGCTACACCTTC.

The chain has TRBV5-8 and TRBJ1-1; 9 bases are a match to TRBD1. V shed 4 bases, J shed 5 bases, and the junction held 3 bases outside the gene matches. Germline assignment: CDR1 SGHTS and CDR2 YDEGEE. The CDR3 sequence is 13 residues long. The CDR3 DNA sequence: TGTGCCAGCAGCCGAGACAGGGGGACTGAAGCTTTCTTT. Its protein product is CASSRDRGTEAFF.

J is TRBJ2-3 and V is TRBV7-3, with D unresolved. V lost 2 bases and J 3 bases, leaving 9 bases between the germline ends. Germline assignment: CDR1 SGHTA and CDR2 FQGTGA. The CDR3 contains 14 residues. The CDR3 region has the DNA TGTGCCAGCAGCTTACTAGGCCGGACAGATACGCAGTATTTT. It yields the protein CASSLLGRTDTQYF.

This clone was counted a single time. This rearrangement joins TRBV6-4 to TRBJ2-3, with 8 nucleotides matching TRBD2. After removal of 0 bases from V and 4 bases from J, the junction contained 3 bases not matched to a gene. The CDR3 spans 15 residues. Germline assignment: CDR1 MRHNA and CDR2 SNTAGT. The CDR3, as DNA: TGTGCCAGCAGTGACTCGAGCGGGAGCGCAGATACGCAGTATTTT. This codes for CASSDSSGSADTQYF.

V usage is TRBV19 and J usage is TRBJ2-1; TRBD1 matches 8 bases. Germline V lookup: CDR1 LNHDA, CDR2 SQIVND (reference sequence). The CDR3 covers 15 residues. V shed 3 bases and J 7 bases; nucleotides not matched to a gene: 8. CDR3 amino acids: CASSIGTGLSNEQFF. The DNA of the CDR3 is TGTGCCAGTAGTATTGGGACAGGCTTGAGTAATGAGCAGTTCTTC.

The gene calls are TRBV18 and TRBJ1-5, with 7 positions matching TRBD1. The CDR3 spans 13 residues. Germline V gene data show CDR1 as KGHSH and CDR2 as LQKENI. Losses at the gene ends were 3 bases for V and 9 bases for J; bases not matched to a gene: 5. CDR3 amino acids: CASSPTGVGPQHF. The CDR3 region has the DNA TGTGCCAGCTCACCCACAGGGGTCGGGCCCCAGCATTTT.

This clone has only one observation. The chain joins TRBV5-4 to TRBJ2-5; D is perhaps TRBD1 (5 bases). This CDR3 region has 16 residues. V was trimmed by 0 bases and J by 2 bases, leaving 14 bases between them. Germline CDR1 SGHNT, CDR2 YYREEE (reference sequence). The CDR3 loop reads CASSLAAGIVQETQYF. The CDR3 coding sequence is TGTGCCAGCAGCTTGGCGGCAGGGATTGTGCAAGAGACCCAGTACTTC.

This clone came up once. The V and J genes are TRBV5-1 and TRBJ2-7; D unclear. The CDR3 sequence is 14 residues long. The V and J ends lost 3 bases and 3 bases respectively, with 13 bases between them. Germline loops: CDR1 SGHRS, CDR2 YFSETQ. The CDR3, as DNA: TGCGCCAGCAGCTCCCTCCAAACGAACTACGAGCAGTACTTC. It encodes CASSSLQTNYEQYF.

The rearrangement joins TRBV29-1 to TRBJ1-2, with TRBD1 as a possible D gene (5 bases). Per the germline V gene, CDR1 is SQVTM and CDR2 is ANQGSEA. The CDR3 runs to 14 residues. V was cut by 0 bases and J by 7 bases, with 15 bases left in between. CDR3 DNA sequence: TGCAGCGTTGAAGATCGGGGGTGGCGGGGTGGCTACACCTTC. It yields the protein CSVEDRGWRGGYTF.

The gene calls are TRBV5-1 and TRBJ1-2, with D possibly TRBD1 on 6 matching bases. This CDR3 has 13 amino acids. Germline CDR1 reads SGHRS; CDR2 reads YFSETQ. The V end was cut by 0 bases, the J end by 8 bases, with 11 bases between. The CDR3 DNA reads TGCGCCAGCAGCTTGGGACAGGACAAGGGCTACACCTTC. It specifies CASSLGQDKGYTF.

DNA of the CDR3: TGTGCCAGCAGTTACTCCCAGGGGACTGAAGCTTTCTTT. Its protein is CASSYSQGTEAFF. The rearrangement uses TRBV6-6 and TRBJ1-1, with D possibly TRBD1 on 6 matching bases. The CDR3 is 13 residues long. The germline V gene has CDR1 MNHNY and CDR2 SVGAGI (reference sequence). V was pared by 0 bases and J by 5 bases, with 7 bases between.

DNA for the CDR3: TGTGCCAGCAGCTACAACAGGGAAACGAGGAACACCATATATTTT. Its protein product is CASSYNRETRNTIYF. The chain links TRBV7-9 to TRBJ1-3; TRBD1 is a possible D gene (6 bases). From germline, CDR1 is SEHNR and CDR2 FQNEAQ (reference sequence). With 4 bases removed from V and 7 bases from J, the gap between germline ends came to 17 bases. This CDR3 contains 15 residues.

J is TRBJ2-4 and V is TRBV7-8; 11 bases fit TRBD2. Germline lookup yields CDR1 SGHVS and CDR2 FQNEAQ. The CDR3 totals 14 residues. With V trimmed by 4 bases and J by 7 bases, 3 bases remained unmatched. The CDR3 region is CASSSLAGGNIQYF. The DNA of the CDR3 is TGTGCCAGCAGCTCATTAGCGGGAGGGAACATTCAGTACTTC.

The gene calls are TRBV6-2 or TRBV6-3 and TRBJ2-1, with 10 bases aligning to TRBD2. The V segment lost 0 bases and the J segment 4 bases; nucleotides outside the gene matches: 6. The CDR3 has 17 amino acids. Germline CDR1 is MNHEY and CDR2 is SVGEGT. The CDR3 nucleotides read TGTGCCAGCAGTTACTCGGGCACTAGCGGGGTTTACAATGAGCAGTTCTTC. Protein: CASSYSGTSGVYNEQFF.

The chain carries TRBV7-9 and TRBJ1-1, with a weak D call TRBD1 (5 bases). This CDR3 has 14 residues. Germline lookup yields CDR1 SEHNR and CDR2 FQNEAQ (reference sequence). Trimming removed 4 bases at V and 6 bases at J, with 15 bases between. This CDR3 is CASSSLGQGAEAFF. CDR3 coding DNA: TGTGCCAGCAGCTCCTTGGGGCAAGGGGCTGAAGCTTTCTTT.

The chain employs TRBV12-3 or TRBV12-4 and TRBJ1-2, with D possibly matching TRBD1 (6 bases). CDR3 size: 13 residues. The ends were cut back, 6 bases at V and 7 bases at J, with 15 bases in the middle. Here the CDR3 reads CASSPDRKAGYTF. For the CDR3, the DNA is TGTGCCAGCAGCCCTGACAGGAAAGCTGGCTACACCTTC.

The rearrangement links TRBV5-6 to TRBJ2-7, with D maybe TRBD1 (5 bases). Looked up from germline, CDR1 is SGHDT and CDR2 is YYEEEE. The CDR3 spans 15 residues. V lost 5 bases and J 3 bases, leaving 18 bases between the germline ends. The CDR3 spells CASREEGVQIYEQYF. For the CDR3, the DNA is TGTGCCAGCAGGGAAGAAGGGGTACAAATCTACGAGCAGTACTTC.

The V call is TRBV3-1 (or the pseudogene TRBV3-2), the J call TRBJ1-1, with D possibly being TRBD1 (5 bases). Germline CDR1 LGHDT, CDR2 YNNKEL (reference sequence). V was clipped by 1 base and J by 1 base, with 7 bases between them. CDR3 length: 14 residues. The CDR3 DNA reads as TGTGCCAGCAGCCAAGGGAGGGGGAACACTGAAGCTTTCTTT. Protein: CASSQGRGNTEAFF.

The chain employs TRBV7-2 and TRBJ2-7, with TRBD2 matching over 12 bases. The CDR3 spans 15 residues. CDR1 and CDR2 (germline): SGHTA, FQGNSA. V lost 5 bases, J lost 3 bases, and 5 bases stayed unmatched. CDR3 DNA: TGTGCCAGCAGCCGCTCTAGCGGGAGGGGCTACGAGCAGTACTTC. This translates into CASSRSSGRGYEQYF.

J is TRBJ1-4 and V is TRBV19; no clear D gene. The CDR3 is 12 amino acids. V dropped 3 bases and J dropped 8 bases, with 7 bases sitting between them. Germline V gene sequence: CDR1 LNHDA, CDR2 SQIVND (reference sequence). CDR3 nucleotide sequence: TGTGCCAGTAGTATTAGGCAGGAAAAACTGTTTTTT. Its protein is CASSIRQEKLFF.

The chain is built from TRBV7-9 and TRBJ2-3, with 8 bases that match TRBD1. This CDR3 has 17 residues. Germline CDR1 is SEHNR and CDR2 is FQNEAQ (reference sequence). V lost 1 base, J lost 5 bases, and 11 bases stayed unmatched. DNA of the CDR3: TGTGCCAGCAGCTTAGAGATGTTCAGGGGGCGAATAGATACGCAGTATTTT. Translated: CASSLEMFRGRIDTQYF.

This chain connects TRBV29-1 to TRBJ2-5, with D possibly matching TRBD2 (5 bases). This CDR3 is built from 13 residues. Looked up from germline, CDR1 is SQVTM and CDR2 is ANQGSEA. Trimming took off 2 bases at V and 7 bases at J, with 14 bases between the two ends. CDR3 DNA sequence: TGCAGCGTTGAATCCGACCAGGAGGCGACCCAGTACTTC. It translates to CSVESDQEATQYF.

The V gene is TRBV7-2, the J gene TRBJ2-1, with 10 bases identical to TRBD2. CDR3 length: 15 residues. Germline-derived CDR1 and CDR2 are SGHTA and FQGNSA. The J segment lost 3 bases and the V segment lost 5 bases, leaving 4 bases of the junction unmatched. The CDR3 DNA is TGTGCCAGCAGCGTCGTAGCGGGAGGCTACAATGAGCAGTTCTTC. It codes for CASSVVAGGYNEQFF.